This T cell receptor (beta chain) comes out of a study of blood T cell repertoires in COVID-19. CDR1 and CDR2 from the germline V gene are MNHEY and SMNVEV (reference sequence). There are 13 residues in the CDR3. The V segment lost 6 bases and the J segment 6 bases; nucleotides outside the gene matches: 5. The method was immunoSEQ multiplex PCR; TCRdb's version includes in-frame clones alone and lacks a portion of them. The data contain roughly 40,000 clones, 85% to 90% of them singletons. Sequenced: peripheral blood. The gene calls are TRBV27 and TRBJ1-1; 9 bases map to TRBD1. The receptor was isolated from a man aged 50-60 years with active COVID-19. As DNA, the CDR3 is TGTGCCAGCAGATCCACAGGGGGCGCTGAAGCTTTCTTT. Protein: CASRSTGGAEAFF.